This TCR beta chain was sequenced for a study of CD8+ T cells in alopecia areata. Study background: Patients remained on tofacitinib for 6 to 18 months and then went 6 months without it. Whole-study results and caveats: Persistence in scalp and blood during tofacitinib was observed for many expanded lesional clones. Treatment with tofacitinib significantly lowered scalp clonality and reduced expanded CD8+ clones among the top 100. More clonal than normal scalp was lesional scalp, particularly alopecia totalis/universalis.

This clone was recorded a few times. Its antigen is unknown. Regarding treatment: oral pan-JAK inhibitor, 5-10 mg twice daily. Isolated RNA was reverse transcribed into cDNA used as the sequencing template. Method: immunoSEQ multiplex PCR; TCRdb's copy keeps in-frame clones and lacks some. In the table there are 200,000 to 250,000 clones, roughly 56% of which are singletons. CDR3 size: 14 residues. Germline CDR1 MDHEN, CDR2 SYDVKM. V dropped 6 bases and J dropped 4; count of bases not matched to a gene: 7. The chain employs TRBV28 and TRBJ2-7; 9 nucleotides agree with TRBD1. This clonotype originated in a human donor with alopecia areata. The material was CD4+ T cells sorted from blood, obtained at week 4, from a patient treated with tofacitinib. This CDR3 reads CASRRTGARYEQYF. CDR3 nucleotides: TGTGCCAGCAGGCGGACAGGGGCTAGGTACGAGCAGTACTTC.